This TCR beta chain emerged from a study of blood T cell repertoires in COVID-19. CDR1 is GTSNPN, CDR2 SVGIG, per germline (reference sequence). After removal of 6 bases from V and 10 bases from J, the junction contained 13 bases not matched to a gene. CDR3 length: 14 residues. Sequencing was performed with immunoSEQ multiplex PCR; in TCRdb, only in-frame clones are kept and a portion is missing. Of approximately 270,000 clones listed, about 80% are singletons. The receptor's source is a man older than 75 with acute or convalescent COVID-19. This sequence joins TRBV30 and TRBJ1-4; 8 bases fit TRBD1. Sample: peripheral blood. CDR3 in amino acids: CACSGQGLRGKLFF. The CDR3 region has the DNA TGTGCCTGCTCCGGACAGGGCCTCCGGGGAAAACTGTTTTTT.